The next 7 T cell receptor beta chains were all read from a single sample in a study of T cells in Graves' hyperthyroidism and ophthalmopathy (dated by TCRdb to between 2017 and 2020). Library construction relied on multiplex PCR. Sequencing instrument: Illumina HiSeq 2000. Amplification of TCR beta CDR3 regions was carried out from RNA transcripts. A first-round RT-PCR of the TCR CDR3 used the HTBI primer set with the Qiagen OneStep RT-PCR kit. Through fastp at Q25 and MiXCR, TCRdb rebuilt clones from the public reads, retaining in-frame beta chains. CDR3 protein sequences are deduplicated, and each keeps its most common genes and DNA. The sample includes under 450,000 distinct CDR3 sequences, with about 17% observed a single time. Roughly a third of the sample is in the top ten clones. The sample comprised blood. The receptors stem from a woman aged 25 to 39 with Graves' hyperthyroidism that later progressed to Graves' ophthalmopathy.

Many counts were recorded for this clonotype. The rearrangement joins TRBV2 to TRBJ1-1; TRBD1 might be the D (6 bases). This CDR3 contains 15 residues. The V end lost 4 bases, the J end lost 0 bases, and 12 bases lay between the germline ends. Germline V gene data show CDR1 as SNHLY and CDR2 as FYNNEI. The CDR3 loop reads CASSAIQGLNTEAFF. The CDR3 DNA sequence: TGTGCCAGCAGTGCGATCCAGGGGTTGAACACTGAAGCTTTCTTT.

This clonotype was observed many times. V is TRBV25-1 and J is TRBJ2-1; D may correspond to TRBD1 or TRBD2 (5 bases each). Trimming shortened V by 3 bases and J by 7 bases, and 19 bases separated the two germline ends. The CDR3 extends over 16 amino acids. In germline, CDR1 is MGHDK, CDR2 SYGVNS. This CDR3 reads CASSDPDGAAPNEQFF. Written as DNA, the CDR3 is TGTGCCAGCAGTGATCCGGACGGGGCAGCTCCTAATGAGCAGTTCTTC.

CDR3 in amino acids: CASSLVATEAFF. For the CDR3, the DNA is TGTGCCAGCAGCTTAGTTGCAACTGAAGCTTTCTTT. V usage is TRBV7-2 and J usage is TRBJ1-1; no firm D call. The CDR3 consists of 12 residues. V lost 1 base and J lost 5, with 5 bases in between. From germline, CDR1 is SGHTA and CDR2 FQGNSA.

The chain joins TRBV4-2 to TRBJ1-6, with D tentatively TRBD1 (6 bases). Trimming took 1 base from V and 7 from J, leaving 17 bases between them. CDR1 LGHNA and CDR2 YNFKEQ come from the germline V gene. CDR3 length equals 17 residues. The CDR3 DNA is TGTGCCAGCAGCCAAGTTGTGCGGGGGGCAGTAAATTCACCCCTCCACTTT. Translated: CASSQVVRGAVNSPLHF.

This clonotype was counted ten times or more. CDR3 residues: CASSLIRGSGANVLTF. DNA of the CDR3: TGTGCCAGCAGCTTAATCAGGGGCTCTGGGGCCAACGTCCTGACTTTC. The genes are TRBV11-2 and TRBJ2-6, with D perhaps TRBD1 (6 bases). Germline-derived CDR1 and CDR2 are SGHAT and FQNNGV. Trimming stripped 2 bases from V and 0 bases from J, with 8 bases between. CDR3 length: 16 residues.

This clonotype showed up many times. V is TRBV6-1 and J is TRBJ1-4; 9 nucleotides align to TRBD1. CDR3 length equals 17 residues. J gave up 0 bases and V 3 bases, and 5 bases lay outside the gene matches. Germline V gene lookup returns CDR1 MNHNS and CDR2 SASEGT. CDR3 residues: CASSEWTGVPTNEKLFF. CDR3 coding DNA: TGTGCCAGCAGTGAGTGGACAGGGGTTCCAACTAATGAAAAACTGTTTTTT.

Details on this clonotype: This may stem from a read error, because a much larger clone lies one nucleotide away. The chain carries TRBV20-1 and TRBJ2-5; D may be TRBD2 (6 bases). This CDR3 has 13 residues. Germline V gene lookup returns CDR1 DFQATT and CDR2 SNEGSKA (reference sequence). Trimming pared 6 bases from V and 5 bases from J, leaving 16 bases between. The CDR3 spells CSAATSCWETQYF. CDR3 coding DNA: TGCAGTGCCGCGACTAGTTGTTGGGAGACCCAGTACTTC.